This T cell receptor beta chain was retrieved from a study of identical twins. Findings of the study overall: In beta out-of-frame sequences, the excess sharing between twins was weaker.

On this clonotype itself: Its antigen is not identified.

Trimming cost V 5 bases and J 5 bases; bases outside gene matches: 7. This CDR3 is built from 14 residues. In TCRdb, the 5' RACE reads were re-called with MiXCR into one record per CDR3 protein. The repertoire has about 890,000 distinct CDR3 sequences, about 12% of them found once; the top ten carry around 1.5%. This sample was also put to use in a study of yellow fever vaccine responses in identical twins.

The chain combines TRBV12-3 or TRBV12-4 with TRBJ2-5; 8 bases line up with TRBD1. This TCR derives from a young woman in good health. The sample taken for sequencing was PBMCs. The CDR3, as DNA: TGTGCCAGCAGTGTCGGACAGGGTCGCGAGACCCAGTACTTC. It codes for CASSVGQGRETQYF.